Sequencing of this T cell receptor beta chain was carried out in a study of shared clonotypes between healthy human individuals. Turning to the study itself: Three plates each covered CD4 naive and memory; CD8 naive two, CD8 memory one.

The naive CD8 fraction comprised CD45RO-negative cells positively selected for CCR7 and excluded terminally differentiated effector memory CD45RA+ cells. Genomic DNA from each subset was divided evenly over several immunoSEQ plates. Original processing notes: ImmunoSEQ supplied junction-only sequences lacking quality scores, so filtering was different. The assay was immunoSEQ multiplex PCR, and TCRdb's table has in-frame clones only and misses some. V, J and clone size reflect that table, while D and trimming were determined from the DNA. The sample includes about 2.1 million clones, around 93% seen only once; the top ten take over 1.5%. Trimming pared 4 bases from V and 9 bases from J, leaving 11 bases between. CDR3 length: 12 amino acids. Germline CDR1 reads SGHAT; CDR2 reads FQNNGV.

V is TRBV11-2 and J is TRBJ2-3; D not certain. This TCR came from a man younger than 35 in good health. Some clones in this sample may be carry-over from other donors' samples. Source material: naive CD8+ T cells from PBMCs. In DNA form, the CDR3 reads TGTGCCAGCAGCTCCCGGTCCGAAACGCAGTATTTT. This encodes CASSSRSETQYF.